The 10 T cell receptor beta chains in this list originate from one sample, sequenced in a study of radiotherapy plus CTLA-4 blockade in lung cancer. TCRdb's copy holds only in-frame clones and misses some; the assay was immunoSEQ multiplex PCR. This table has over 35,000 clones, roughly four fifths appearing once. The sequencing here drew on peripheral blood, taken from a patient treated with radiotherapy plus ipilimumab. All receptors derive from a human donor with non-small cell lung cancer whose response to radiotherapy plus ipilimumab could not be evaluated.

This chain joins TRBV5-1 and TRBJ2-6; D unclear. The length of the CDR3 is 14 residues. Germline V gene lookup returns CDR1 SGHRS and CDR2 YFSETQ. Trimming removed 0 bases from V and 4 bases from J, with 5 bases in between. The CDR3 is CASSLVSGANVLTF. The CDR3 nucleotides read TGCGCCAGCAGCTTGGTATCCGGGGCCAACGTCCTGACTTTC.

The chain links TRBV19 to TRBJ1-5, with D uncertain. This CDR3 spans 13 amino acids. Germline V gives CDR1 LNHDA, CDR2 SQIVND (reference sequence). With 4 bases removed from V and 2 bases from J, the gap between germline ends came to 6 bases. Here the CDR3 DNA reads TGTGCCAGTAGTAGTCAGGGCAATCAGCCCCAGCATTTT. Residues: CASSSQGNQPQHF.

The chain has TRBV9 and TRBJ1-2, with D hard to call. The V end lost 4 bases, the J end lost 4 bases, and 17 bases lay between the germline ends. This CDR3 spans 15 amino acids. Germline CDR1 is SGDLS and CDR2 is YYNGEE. The CDR3 sequence is CASSPWEESSYGYTF. CDR3 DNA sequence: TGTGCCAGCAGCCCCTGGGAGGAATCTTCCTATGGCTACACCTTC.

This chain joins TRBV7-9 and TRBJ2-3; unclear D gene. The germline V and J ends were trimmed by 2 bases and 2 bases, with 8 bases remaining between them. The CDR3 runs to 14 residues. The germline V gene encodes CDR1 SEHNR and CDR2 FQNEAQ (reference sequence). The CDR3 nucleotides read TGTGCCAGCAGCTTAAATACACCCACAGATACGCAGTATTTT. Its translation: CASSLNTPTDTQYF.

The chain couples TRBV9 to TRBJ2-7; 8 bases are shared with TRBD2. The V gene's germline CDR1 is SGDLS and CDR2 YYNGEE. J gave up 5 bases and V 1 base, and 5 bases lay outside the gene matches. The CDR3 covers 14 residues. CDR3 in DNA: TGTGCCAGCAGCGTAACGGGAGGGGGGAACGAGCAGTACTTC. Its protein product is CASSVTGGGNEQYF.

The chain recombines TRBV19 with TRBJ2-4; 7 nucleotides align to TRBD2. Per germline, CDR1 LNHDA and CDR2 SQIVND (reference sequence). V lost 7 bases, J lost 6 bases, and 15 bases stayed unmatched. The CDR3 has 16 amino acids. The CDR3 DNA follows: TGTGCCAGTACCCTGAGGGCGGCGGGAGCAGGAAACATTCAGTACTTC. It specifies CASTLRAAGAGNIQYF. Full variable domain (remainder filled in from reference TRBV19 and TRBJ2-4): DGGITQSPKYLFRKEGQNVTLSCEQNLNHDAMYWYRQDPGQGLRLIYYSQIVNDFQKGDIAEGYSVSREKKESFPLTVTSAQKNPTAFYLCASTLRAAGAGNIQYFGAGTRLSVL.

CDR3 loop: CASSQDRRQGGDTQYF. The CDR3 DNA reads as TGCGCCAGCAGCCAAGATAGACGACAGGGGGGAGATACGCAGTATTTT. This sequence joins TRBV4-3 and TRBJ2-3, with 9 bases that match TRBD1. The germline gives CDR1 LGHNA, CDR2 YSLEER. V lost 0 bases, J lost 5 bases, and 6 bases stayed unmatched. The CDR3 extends over 16 amino acids.

This chain uses TRBV7-2 with TRBJ2-1; D gene uncertain. CDR3 length: 14 residues. The germline gives CDR1 SGHTA, CDR2 FQGNSA. Trimming left V 5 bases short and J 4 bases short, with 12 bases between. CDR3 residues: CASSPSLGYNEQFF. The DNA of the CDR3 is TGTGCCAGCAGCCCTAGTCTGGGTTACAATGAGCAGTTCTTC.

The chain joins TRBV28 to TRBJ2-1, with 10 bases aligning to TRBD2. Trimming at V came to 10 bases and at J to 2 bases, leaving 5 bases not matched to a gene. The CDR3 runs to 14 residues. The germline gives CDR1 MDHEN, CDR2 SYDVKM. The CDR3 DNA reads TGTGCCAACTCTCTAGCGGGGGCCTACAATGAGCAGTTCTTC. It translates to CANSLAGAYNEQFF. The full variable domain, in which reference TRBV28 and TRBJ2-1 provide the parts outside the CDR3, is DVKVTQSSRYLVKRTGEKVFLECVQDMDHENMFWYRQDPGLGLRLIYFSYDVKMKEKGDIPEGYSVSREKKERFSLILESASTNQTSMYLCANSLAGAYNEQFFGPGTRLTVL.

The CDR3 sequence: CASSSREGATGELFF. DNA for the CDR3: TGTGCCAGCAGCTCCCGCGAGGGGGCGACCGGGGAGCTGTTTTTT. The genes are TRBV11-2 and TRBJ2-2, with 7 positions matching TRBD1. Germline CDR1 is SGHAT and CDR2 is FQNNGV. The junction had 7 bases not matched to a gene; V was cut back by 4 bases and J by 5 bases. This CDR3 has 15 amino acids.